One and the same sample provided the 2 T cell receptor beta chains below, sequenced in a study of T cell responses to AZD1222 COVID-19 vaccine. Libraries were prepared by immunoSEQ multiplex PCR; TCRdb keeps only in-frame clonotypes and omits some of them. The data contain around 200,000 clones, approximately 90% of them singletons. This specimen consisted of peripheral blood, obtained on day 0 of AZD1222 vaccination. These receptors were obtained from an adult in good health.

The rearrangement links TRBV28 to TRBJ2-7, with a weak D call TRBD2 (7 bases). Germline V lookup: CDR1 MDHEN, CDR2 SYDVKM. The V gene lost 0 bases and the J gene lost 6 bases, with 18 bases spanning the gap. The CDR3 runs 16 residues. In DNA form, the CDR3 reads TGTGCCAGCAGTTTATGGCAGGGGAGGGACCTAGTCGAGCAGTACTTC. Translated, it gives CASSLWQGRDLVEQYF.

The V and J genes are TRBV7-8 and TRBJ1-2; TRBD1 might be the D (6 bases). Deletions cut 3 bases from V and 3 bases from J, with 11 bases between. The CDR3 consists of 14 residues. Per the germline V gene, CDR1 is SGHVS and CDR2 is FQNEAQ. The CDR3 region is CASSLQGRDYGYTF. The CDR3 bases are TGTGCCAGCAGCTTGCAGGGGAGAGACTATGGCTACACCTTC.